This T cell receptor (beta chain) was recovered during a study of patients with pleural tuberculosis (dated by TCRdb to 2013 to 2016). This clonotype was counted ten times or more. No cognate antigen has been identified for it. No per-base quality is available; no much larger clone lies one base away. The instrument was an Illumina Genome Analyzer IIx. TCRdb reworked the public reads: Q25 trimming with fastp, MiXCR clone assembly, productive beta chains retained. Every CDR3 protein is listed once, alongside the most common genes and DNA of its rows. The table for this sample lists about 30,000 distinct CDR3 sequences; 18% of them were counted only once. The top ten clonotypes cover roughly 3.6% of the sample. The germline ends are 25 bases apart after V is trimmed by 1 base and J by 0 bases. Measured from the cysteine to the phenylalanine, the CDR3 is 21 residues long. CDR3 DNA only is kept here, 63 bases in frame from base 1. The germline V gene gives CDR1 as MDHEN and CDR2 as SYDVKM.

Input material: peripheral blood. This TCR derives from a human donor with pleural tuberculosis. This chain is built from TRBV28 and TRBJ1-5; the D gene identity is not certain. The nucleotide sequence is TGTGCCAGCAGTTTATCCCCCTGGTCTGCACCGGGCGGTTATAGCAATCAGCCCCAGCATTTT. Translated, it reads CASSLSPWSAPGGYSNQPQHF.